One and the same sample provided the 14 T cell receptor beta chains below, sequenced in a study of shared clonotypes between healthy human individuals. TCRdb's copy holds only in-frame clones and misses some; the assay was immunoSEQ multiplex PCR. The table includes 2 million to 3 million clones, under 95% detected once. Specimen: naive CD4+ T cells from PBMCs. This sample's subset: CD45RA+ positively selected. The origin of the receptors is a man younger than 30 in good health. Some clones in this sample may be carry-over from other donors' samples.

This chain joins TRBV10-3 and TRBJ2-3, with D hard to call. Looked up from germline, CDR1 is ENHRY and CDR2 is SYGVKD. Trimming removed 3 bases from V and 2 bases from J, with 15 bases in between. The CDR3 covers 16 residues. CDR3 in DNA: TGTGCCATCAGTGACTCTAGGGCAGACTTCACAGATACGCAGTATTTT. This sequence encodes CAISDSRADFTDTQYF.

The chain combines TRBV7-2 with TRBJ2-3; D is ambiguous. The V gene lost 4 bases and the J gene lost 3 bases, with 5 bases spanning the gap. The CDR3 is 12 amino acids. Germline V CDR1 and CDR2: SGHTA, FQGNSA. The CDR3 DNA sequence: TGTGCCAGCAGCTCTTGGACAGATACGCAGTATTTT. This codes for CASSSWTDTQYF.

This chain joins TRBV10-3 and TRBJ2-4; 7 bases map to TRBD1. The CDR3 is 14 amino acids. Germline CDR1 reads ENHRY; CDR2 reads SYGVKD. The junction had 1 base not matched to a gene; V was cut back by 4 bases and J by 1 base. The CDR3 coding sequence is TGTGCCATCAGTGGGGACAGCGCCAAAAACATTCAGTACTTC. Its protein product is CAISGDSAKNIQYF.

The rearrangement uses TRBV5-1 and TRBJ2-7; 8 nucleotides line up with TRBD2. CDR1 is SGHRS, CDR2 YFSETQ, per germline. The CDR3 consists of 15 residues. J was trimmed by 5 bases and V by 1 base; bases with no gene match: 8. The CDR3 nucleotides are TGCGCCAGCAGCTTGACGGCTAGCGGGCAGAACGAGCAGTACTTC. Translation gives CASSLTASGQNEQYF.

This clone appeared once. This chain joins TRBV7-7 and TRBJ2-1, with 7 bases fitting TRBD1. V lost 5 bases to trimming and J lost 6 bases; unmatched junction nucleotides: 7. CDR1 and CDR2 from the germline V gene are SSHAT and FNYEAQ (reference sequence). CDR3 length: 14 amino acids. CDR3 region: CASSRSSGGNEQFF. The CDR3 DNA reads TGTGCCAGCAGCCGATCCTCAGGGGGCAATGAGCAGTTCTTC.

This clone appeared a single time. The chain is built from TRBV6-1 and TRBJ2-3; TRBD2 aligns across 8 bases. Germline-derived CDR1 and CDR2 are MNHNS and SASEGT. The CDR3 totals 14 residues. Trimming removed 1 base from V and 11 bases from J; junction bases left unmatched: 8. The CDR3: CASSEGKRERKQYF. Written as DNA, the CDR3 is TGTGCCAGCAGTGAAGGAAAGCGGGAGAGGAAGCAGTATTTT.

The V and J genes are TRBV19 and TRBJ2-5, with TRBD2 identical over 8 bases. CDR3 length equals 16 residues. Per the germline V gene, CDR1 is LNHDA and CDR2 is SQIVND (reference sequence). V shed 2 bases, J shed 5 bases, and the junction held 10 bases outside the gene matches. The CDR3 nucleotides read TGTGCCAGTAGTATATCGACGGGAGGGCCGAGTGAGACCCAGTACTTC. Protein sequence: CASSISTGGPSETQYF.

This clone occurred once. The chain links TRBV6-6 to TRBJ1-2, with 9 bases lining up with TRBD1. Germline-derived CDR1 and CDR2 are MNHNY and SVGAGI (reference sequence). Trimming cost V 7 bases and J 7 bases; bases outside gene matches: 7. The CDR3 loop spans 13 amino acids. CDR3: CASTRGQGGGYTF. CDR3 in DNA: TGTGCCAGCACCCGGGGACAGGGAGGTGGCTACACCTTC.

The genes are TRBV6-5 and TRBJ1-3, with D tentatively TRBD1 (5 bases). V lost 6 bases, J lost 0 bases, and 6 bases lay in between. The CDR3 is made up of 13 amino acids. Germline loops: CDR1 MNHEY, CDR2 SVGAGI. The CDR3 sequence: CASRDNSGNTIYF. The CDR3 DNA reads TGTGCCAGCAGGGACAACTCTGGAAACACCATATATTTT.

The CDR3 loop is CASSYGTDNEQFF. In nucleotides, the CDR3 is TGTGCCAGCAGCTACGGGACCGACAATGAGCAGTTCTTC. The chain carries TRBV7-3 and TRBJ2-1; D may correspond to TRBD1 or TRBD2 (5 bases each). This CDR3 comprises 13 residues. V dropped 4 bases and J dropped 5 bases, with 9 bases sitting between them. Germline loops: CDR1 SGHTA, CDR2 FQGTGA. Looking up the rest from reference TRBV7-3 and TRBJ2-1 gives the full variable domain: GAGVSQTPSNKVTEKGKYVELRCDPISGHTALYWYRQSLGQGPEFLIYFQGTGAADDSGLPNDRFFAVRPEGSVSTLKIQRTERGDSAVYLCASSYGTDNEQFFGPGTRLTVL.

The chain uses TRBV19 and TRBJ1-3; TRBD1 is a possible D gene (5 bases). Germline CDR1 reads LNHDA; CDR2 reads SQIVND (reference sequence). Between the trimmed V and J ends, which lost 4 bases and 0 bases, there was a span of 10 bases. The CDR3 totals 15 residues. The CDR3 sequence is CASSRMDISGNTIYF. The CDR3 nucleotides are TGTGCCAGTAGTAGAATGGACATCTCTGGAAACACCATATATTTT.

In its sample, this clone was seen once. This chain uses TRBV27 with TRBJ2-7, with 9 nucleotides matching TRBD1. The V and J ends lost 0 bases and 4 bases, in that order; junction bases with no gene match: 4. Looked up from germline, CDR1 is MNHEY and CDR2 is SMNVEV (reference sequence). The CDR3 runs to 15 residues. CDR3 region: CASSLSDRGGYEQYF. The DNA for the CDR3 is TGTGCCAGCAGTTTATCGGACAGGGGAGGGTACGAGCAGTACTTC.

The chain is built from TRBV5-8 and TRBJ2-5; 12 bases align to TRBD2. The CDR3 is 16 residues long. Trimming took 2 bases from V and 1 from J; bases not matched to a gene: 3. Germline CDR1 SGHTS, CDR2 YDEGEE. The CDR3 protein is CASSFTSGRLQETQYF. The CDR3 nucleotides are TGTGCCAGCAGCTTTACTAGCGGGAGGCTCCAAGAGACCCAGTACTTC.

The V and J genes are TRBV6-6 and TRBJ2-7; D remains unclear. V was shortened by 7 bases and J by 2 bases, with 15 bases between the two germline ends. From germline, CDR1 is MNHNY and CDR2 SVGAGI (reference sequence). The CDR3 has 14 amino acids. CDR3 sequence: CASTDRAPAYEQYF. The CDR3 region has the DNA TGTGCCAGCACCGACCGGGCCCCGGCCTACGAGCAGTACTTC.